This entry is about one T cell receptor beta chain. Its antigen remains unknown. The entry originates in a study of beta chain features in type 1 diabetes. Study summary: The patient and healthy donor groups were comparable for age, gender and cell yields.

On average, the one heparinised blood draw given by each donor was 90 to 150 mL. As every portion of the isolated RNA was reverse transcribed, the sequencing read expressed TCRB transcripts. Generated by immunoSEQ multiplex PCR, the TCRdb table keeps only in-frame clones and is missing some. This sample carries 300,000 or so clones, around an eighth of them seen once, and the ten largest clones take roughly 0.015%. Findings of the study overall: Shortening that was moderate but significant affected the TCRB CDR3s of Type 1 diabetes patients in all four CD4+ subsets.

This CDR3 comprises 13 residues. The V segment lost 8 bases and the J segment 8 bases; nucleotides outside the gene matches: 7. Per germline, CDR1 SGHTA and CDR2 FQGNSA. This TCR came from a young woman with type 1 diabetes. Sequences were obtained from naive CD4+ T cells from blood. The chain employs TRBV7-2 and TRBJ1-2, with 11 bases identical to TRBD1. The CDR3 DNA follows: TGTGCCAGCGGACAGGGGGCCTCCTCGGGCTACACCTTC. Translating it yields CASGQGASSGYTF.